This note documents a single T cell receptor beta chain sequence. The germline CDR1 and CDR2 sequences are DFQATT and SNEGSKA (reference sequence). The CDR3 runs 14 residues. A second PCR of roughly 6 to 12 cycles used a sample-barcoded 5' primer and a J-beta primer mix. MiXCR, applied by TCRdb to the 5' RACE reads, yields one record per CDR3 protein. The table records around 620,000 distinct CDR3 sequences, roughly 29% of them present only once. This entry is derived from a study of blood T cells in healthy people across ages. This TCR derives from a woman between 65 and 79 years old in good health. The sequenced sample consisted of blood. The chain has TRBV20-1 and TRBJ2-5, with 9 bases that match TRBD2. TRBJ2-1 explains the end of the DNA better; the J call may be wrong. CDR3 in DNA: TGCAGTGCTAGTGGCGGGGGGGCTAGCAATGAGCAGTTCTTC. It specifies CSASGGGASNEQFF.